This record covers a single TCR beta chain. Its antigen is undetermined. After removal of 1 base from V and 7 bases from J, the junction contained 12 bases not matched to a gene. Germline CDR1 SGHTS, CDR2 YDEGEE. The CDR3 loop spans 18 amino acids. The treatment was: approximately 9-day PBMC culture with coronavirus spike peptide pools or control peptides (ViraFEST assay). The data belong to a study of vaccination and CD4 T cells after COVID-19. Study-wide background: Sampling that followed vaccination took place a median approximately 70 days after dose two, within a range of 14 to 241. From HCoV-229E, HCoV-OC43, HCoV-NL63 and SARS-CoV-2, overlapping spike peptides were used to stimulate the cells. Culture controls were given either a CEFX pool, an HIV-1 Nef pool, or no peptide. Study-level findings and limits: Investigators enrolled relatively few convalescent patients and included no early post-infection timepoints.

Scientists ran DNA taken from cultured CD4+ T cells through the Oncomine TCR Beta short-read assay for sequencing. TCRdb independently ran MiXCR on the PCR reads; one entry per CDR3 protein. The table lists about 8,100 distinct CDR3 sequences, around 57% of them singletons. The rearrangement links TRBV5-8 to TRBJ2-1; TRBD2 agrees at 12 bases. The clonotype comes from a human donor who had recovered from COVID-19. The sample taken for sequencing was CD4+ T cells from blood, cultured in vitro. The CDR3 region is CASSLSVGASGRANEQFF. The CDR3 region has the DNA TGTGCCAGCAGCTTGTCGGTAGGGGCTAGCGGGAGGGCGAATGAGCAGTTCTTC.